The clone carrying this TCR beta chain appeared a few times. Its antigen is still unknown. The length of the CDR3 is 14 residues. Germline V gene sequence: CDR1 LGHNA, CDR2 YSLEER. Trimming left V 0 bases short and J 9 bases short, with 12 bases between. The authors sorted CD4+ naive, central memory, regulatory and stem cell-like memory cells via CD45RO/CCR7/CD25/CD127/CD95/CD27. This sample was included in a study of beta chain features in type 1 diabetes. The isolated RNA, all of it, was reverse transcribed, so expressed TCRB transcripts were what got sequenced. TCRdb keeps only in-frame clones here, not all; method: immunoSEQ multiplex PCR. The sample includes more than 300,000 clones, about a tenth of them seen just once. Regarding the study as a whole: Moderately but significantly shorter TCRB CDR3s were found in Type 1 diabetes patients in all four CD4+ subsets. Highly expressing activated T cells could be over-counted with a cDNA template.

This receptor was obtained from a man aged 30-40 years with type 1 diabetes. Sequencing input: central memory CD4+ T cells from blood. The V gene is TRBV4-3, the J gene TRBJ1-5; a weak D match, TRBD1 (6 bases). The CDR3 DNA sequence: TGCGCCAGCAGCCAAGAGAACGACAGGAGGCCCCAGCATTTT. This sequence encodes CASSQENDRRPQHF.